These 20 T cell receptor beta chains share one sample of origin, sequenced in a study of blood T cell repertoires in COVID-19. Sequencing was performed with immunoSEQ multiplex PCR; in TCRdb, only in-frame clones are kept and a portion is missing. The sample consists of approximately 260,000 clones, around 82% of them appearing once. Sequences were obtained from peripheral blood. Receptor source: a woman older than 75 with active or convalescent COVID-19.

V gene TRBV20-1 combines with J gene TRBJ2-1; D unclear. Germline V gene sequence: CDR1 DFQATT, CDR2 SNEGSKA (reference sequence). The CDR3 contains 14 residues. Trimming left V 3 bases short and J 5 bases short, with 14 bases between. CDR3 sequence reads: CSASAPQTNNEQFF. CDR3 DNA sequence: TGCAGTGCTAGTGCCCCACAAACGAACAATGAGCAGTTCTTC.

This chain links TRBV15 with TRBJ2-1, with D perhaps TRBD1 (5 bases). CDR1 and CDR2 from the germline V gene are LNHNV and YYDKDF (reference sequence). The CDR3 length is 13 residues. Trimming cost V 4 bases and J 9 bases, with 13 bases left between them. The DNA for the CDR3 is TGTGCCACCAGCATCGCGGAAAGGGGTGAGCAGTTCTTC. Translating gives CATSIAERGEQFF.

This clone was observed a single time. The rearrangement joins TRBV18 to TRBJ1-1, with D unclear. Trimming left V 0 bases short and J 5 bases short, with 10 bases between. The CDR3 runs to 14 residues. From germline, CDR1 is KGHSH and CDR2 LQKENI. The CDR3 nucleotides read TGTGCCAGCTCACCACCCAATGAGGAGACTGAAGCTTTCTTT. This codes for CASSPPNEETEAFF.

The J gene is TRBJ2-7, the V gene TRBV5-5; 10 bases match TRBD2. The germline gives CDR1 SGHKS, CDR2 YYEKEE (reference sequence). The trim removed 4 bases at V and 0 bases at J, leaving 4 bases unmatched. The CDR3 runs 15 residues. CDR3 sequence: CASSTLAGSSYEQYF. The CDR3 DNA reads TGTGCCAGCAGCACACTAGCGGGATCCTCCTACGAGCAGTACTTC.

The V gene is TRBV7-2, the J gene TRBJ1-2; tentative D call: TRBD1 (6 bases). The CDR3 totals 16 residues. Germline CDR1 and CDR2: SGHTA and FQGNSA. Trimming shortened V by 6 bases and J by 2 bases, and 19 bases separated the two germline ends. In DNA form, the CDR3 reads TGTGCCAGCAGTTCCACGAGTGGACAGATCAACTATGGCTACACCTTC. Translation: CASSSTSGQINYGYTF.

The CDR3 loop reads CASSLTSGSYIQYF. The CDR3 DNA follows: TGCGCCAGCAGCTTGACTAGCGGGAGTTACATTCAGTACTTC. The rearrangement links TRBV5-1 to TRBJ2-4, with 11 bases lining up with TRBD2. Losses at the gene ends were 1 base for V and 8 bases for J; bases not matched to a gene: 2. The germline CDR1 and CDR2 sequences are SGHRS and YFSETQ. The CDR3 consists of 14 residues. Full variable domain (outside the CDR3, taken from reference TRBV5-1 and TRBJ2-4): KAGVTQTPRYLIKTRGQQVTLSCSPISGHRSVSWYQQTPGQGLQFLFEYFSETQRNKGNFPGRFSGRQFSNSRSEMNVSTLELGDSALYLCASSLTSGSYIQYFGAGTRLSVL.

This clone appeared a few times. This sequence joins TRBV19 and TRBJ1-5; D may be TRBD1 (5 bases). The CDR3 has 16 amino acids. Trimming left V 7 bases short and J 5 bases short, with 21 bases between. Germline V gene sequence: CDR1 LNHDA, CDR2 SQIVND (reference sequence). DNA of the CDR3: TGTGCCAGTACCCCAAAAAAGGACAAGAGATATCAGCCCCAGCATTTT. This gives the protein CASTPKKDKRYQPQHF.

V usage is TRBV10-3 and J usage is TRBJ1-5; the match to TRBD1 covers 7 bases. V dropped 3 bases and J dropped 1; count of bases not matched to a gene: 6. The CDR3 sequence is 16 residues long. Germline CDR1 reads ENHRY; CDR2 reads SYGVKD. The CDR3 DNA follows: TGTGCCATCAGTGACCCGACAGGGCCGAGCAATCAGCCCCAGCATTTT. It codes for CAISDPTGPSNQPQHF.

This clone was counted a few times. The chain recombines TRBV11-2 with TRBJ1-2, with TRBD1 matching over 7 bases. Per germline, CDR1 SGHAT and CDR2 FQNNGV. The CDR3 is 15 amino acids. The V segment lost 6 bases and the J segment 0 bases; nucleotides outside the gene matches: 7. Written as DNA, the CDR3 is TGTGCCAGCAGGTCTTACAGGGGACCTAACTATGGCTACACCTTC. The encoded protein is CASRSYRGPNYGYTF.

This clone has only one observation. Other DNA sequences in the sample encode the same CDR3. For the CDR3, the DNA is TGCGCCAGCAGCTCGGGACAGTTGAACACTGAAGCTTTCTTT. Translating gives CASSSGQLNTEAFF. V and J are TRBV5-1 and TRBJ1-1; 7 positions agree with TRBD1. V dropped 3 bases and J dropped 0; count of bases not matched to a gene: 2. The CDR3 extends over 14 amino acids. Per germline, CDR1 SGHRS and CDR2 YFSETQ.

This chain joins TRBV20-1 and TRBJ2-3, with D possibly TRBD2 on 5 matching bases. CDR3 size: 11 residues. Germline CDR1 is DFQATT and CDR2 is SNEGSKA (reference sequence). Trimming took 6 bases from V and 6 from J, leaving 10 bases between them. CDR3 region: CSASRGDTQYF. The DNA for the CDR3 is TGCAGTGCGAGTAGAGGGGATACGCAGTATTTT.

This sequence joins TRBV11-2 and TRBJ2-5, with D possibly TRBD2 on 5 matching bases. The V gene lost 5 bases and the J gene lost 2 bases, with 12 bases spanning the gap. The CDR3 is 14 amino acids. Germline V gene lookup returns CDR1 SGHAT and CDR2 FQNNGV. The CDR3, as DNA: TGTGCCAGCAGCATCGGGAATTCACAAGAGACCCAGTACTTC. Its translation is CASSIGNSQETQYF. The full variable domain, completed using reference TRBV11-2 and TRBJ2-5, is EAGVAQSPRYKIIEKRQSVAFWCNPISGHATLYWYQQILGQGPKLLIQFQNNGVVDDSQLPKDRFSAERLKGVDSTLKIQPAKLEDSAVYLCASSIGNSQETQYFGPGTRLLVL.

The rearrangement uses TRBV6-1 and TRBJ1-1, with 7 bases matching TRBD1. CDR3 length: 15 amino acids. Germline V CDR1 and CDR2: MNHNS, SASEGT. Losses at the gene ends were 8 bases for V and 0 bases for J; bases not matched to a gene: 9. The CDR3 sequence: CASQFETGLNTEAFF. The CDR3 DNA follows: TGTGCCAGCCAATTTGAGACAGGGCTGAACACTGAAGCTTTCTTT.

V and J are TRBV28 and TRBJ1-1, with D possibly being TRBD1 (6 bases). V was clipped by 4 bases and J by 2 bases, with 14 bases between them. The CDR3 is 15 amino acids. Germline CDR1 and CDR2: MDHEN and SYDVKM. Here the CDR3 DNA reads TGTGCCAGCAGTTCCCCAGGGGTGGGTAACACTGAAGCTTTCTTT. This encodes CASSSPGVGNTEAFF.

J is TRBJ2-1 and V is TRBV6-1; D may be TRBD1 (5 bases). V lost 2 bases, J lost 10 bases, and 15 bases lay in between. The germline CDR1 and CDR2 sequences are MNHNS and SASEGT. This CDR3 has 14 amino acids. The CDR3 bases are TGTGCCAGCAGTGAATTCTCAGGGATCGGCGAGCAGTTCTTC. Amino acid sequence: CASSEFSGIGEQFF.

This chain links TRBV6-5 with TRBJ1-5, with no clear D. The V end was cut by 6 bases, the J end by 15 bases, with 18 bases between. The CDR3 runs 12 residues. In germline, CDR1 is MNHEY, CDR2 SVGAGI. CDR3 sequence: CASREEPSPRHF. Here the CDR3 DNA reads TGTGCCAGCAGGGAGGAACCTTCTCCTAGGCATTTT.

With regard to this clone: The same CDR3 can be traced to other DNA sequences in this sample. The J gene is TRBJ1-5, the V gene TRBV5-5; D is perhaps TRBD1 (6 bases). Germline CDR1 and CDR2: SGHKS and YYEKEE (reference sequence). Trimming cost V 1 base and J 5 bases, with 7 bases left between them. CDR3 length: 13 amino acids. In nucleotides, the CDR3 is TGTGCCAGCAGCTTGCAGGGGTATCAGCCCCAGCATTTT. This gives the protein CASSLQGYQPQHF.

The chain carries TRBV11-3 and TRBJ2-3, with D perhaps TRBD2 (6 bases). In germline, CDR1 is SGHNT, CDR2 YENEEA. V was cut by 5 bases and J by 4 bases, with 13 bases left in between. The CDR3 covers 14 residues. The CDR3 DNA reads TGTGCCAGCAGCCACGGGGGAACCGCAGATACGCAGTATTTT. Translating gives CASSHGGTADTQYF.

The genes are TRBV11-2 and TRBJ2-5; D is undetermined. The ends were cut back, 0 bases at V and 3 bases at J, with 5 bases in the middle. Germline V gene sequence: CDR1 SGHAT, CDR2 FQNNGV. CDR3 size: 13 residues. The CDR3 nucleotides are TGTGCCAGCAGCTTAGAGCAGGAAGAGACCCAGTACTTC. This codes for CASSLEQEETQYF.

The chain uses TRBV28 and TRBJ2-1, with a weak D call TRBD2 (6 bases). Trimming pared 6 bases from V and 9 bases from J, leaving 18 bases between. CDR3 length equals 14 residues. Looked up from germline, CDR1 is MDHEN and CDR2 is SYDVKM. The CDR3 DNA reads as TGTGCCAGCAGCCCCGCCGGGACTCAGGTTGAGCAGTTCTTC. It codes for CASSPAGTQVEQFF. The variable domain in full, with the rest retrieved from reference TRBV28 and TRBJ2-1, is DVKVTQSSRYLVKRTGEKVFLECVQDMDHENMFWYRQDPGLGLRLIYFSYDVKMKEKGDIPEGYSVSREKKERFSLILESASTNQTSMYLCASSPAGTQVEQFFGPGTRLTVL.